The present entry profiles one T cell receptor (beta chain) with its context. Its antigen is still unknown. This sample is part of a study of cytomegalovirus exposure and HLA in healthy donors. General study points: Most TCR sequences proved rare, with some public TCRs found in many donors. The number of N-insertions in an Asian-associated ancestry cluster was reportedly below the roughly 700-donor mean in a later analysis.

Amplification used 60 Vbeta primers and 13 Jbeta primers. Profiled with immunoSEQ multiplex PCR; TCRdb holds only in-frame clones, not every one. This repertoire shows under 250,000 clones, just over 75% found once; its top ten account for 0.55% to 0.75%. Sequencing was performed on PBMCs. The clonotype comes from a man between 18 and 35 years old in good health and CMV-seronegative.

The CDR3 loop reads CASSLYRGADTQYF. CDR3 DNA: TGTGCCAGCAGTTTATATAGGGGCGCAGATACGCAGTATTTT. The V and J genes are TRBV28 and TRBJ2-3; a possible D gene is TRBD1 (5 bases). The germline V and J ends were trimmed by 1 base and 4 bases, with 9 bases remaining between them. CDR1 is MDHEN and CDR2 is SYDVKM in the germline V gene. The CDR3 consists of 14 residues.